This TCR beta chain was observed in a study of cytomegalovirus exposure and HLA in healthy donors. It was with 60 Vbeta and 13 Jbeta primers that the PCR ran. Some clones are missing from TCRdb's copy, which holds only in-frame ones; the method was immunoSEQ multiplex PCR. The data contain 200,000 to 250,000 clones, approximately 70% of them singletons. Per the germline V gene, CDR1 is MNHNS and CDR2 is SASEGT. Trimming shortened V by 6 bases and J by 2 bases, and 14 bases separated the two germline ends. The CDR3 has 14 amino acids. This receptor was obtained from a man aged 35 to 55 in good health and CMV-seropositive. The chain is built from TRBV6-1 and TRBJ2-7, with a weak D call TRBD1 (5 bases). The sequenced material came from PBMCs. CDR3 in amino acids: CASRGARAPYEQYF. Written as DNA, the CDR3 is TGTGCCAGCAGAGGTGCCAGGGCTCCCTACGAGCAGTACTTC.